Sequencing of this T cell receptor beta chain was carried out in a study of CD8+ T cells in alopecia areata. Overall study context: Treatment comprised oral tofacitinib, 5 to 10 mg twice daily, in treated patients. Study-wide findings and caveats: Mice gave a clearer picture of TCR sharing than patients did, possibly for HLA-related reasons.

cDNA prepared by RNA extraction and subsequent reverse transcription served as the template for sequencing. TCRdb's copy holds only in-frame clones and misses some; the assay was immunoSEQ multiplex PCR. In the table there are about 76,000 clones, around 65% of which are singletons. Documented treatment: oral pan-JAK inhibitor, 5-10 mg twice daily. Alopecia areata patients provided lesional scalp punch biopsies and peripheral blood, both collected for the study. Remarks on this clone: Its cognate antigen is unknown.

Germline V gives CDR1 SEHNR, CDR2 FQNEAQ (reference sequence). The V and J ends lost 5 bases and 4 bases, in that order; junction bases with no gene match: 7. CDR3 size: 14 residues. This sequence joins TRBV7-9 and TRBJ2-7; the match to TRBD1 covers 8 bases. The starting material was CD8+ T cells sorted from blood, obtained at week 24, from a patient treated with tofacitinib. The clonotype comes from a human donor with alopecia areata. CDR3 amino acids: CASSAPGQDYEQYF. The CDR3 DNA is TGTGCCAGCAGCGCCCCGGGACAGGATTACGAGCAGTACTTC.